The clone carrying this T cell receptor beta chain showed up many times. This sample was taken from a study of read filtering for tumor transcriptome and immune sequencing. Germline V gene lookup returns CDR1 SGHTS and CDR2 YDEGEE. V was pared by 3 bases and J by 3 bases, with 12 bases between. CDR3 size: 14 residues. The library was built from approximately 400 ng RNA with molecular barcoded adaptors for alpha/delta and beta/gamma chains. MiXCR, applied by TCRdb to the reads, yields one record per CDR3 protein. Of 130,000 or so distinct CDR3 sequences in the sample, approximately 13% were seen once. The TCR originated in a donor aged 40 or older with multiple myeloma. V is TRBV5-8 and J is TRBJ1-1; maybe TRBD1 (5 bases). Sample: a population of CD138-negative cells sorted from bone marrow. The CDR3 is CASSSGPSHTEAFF. The CDR3 DNA follows: TGTGCCAGCAGCTCGGGACCTAGCCACACTGAAGCTTTCTTT.